This TCR beta chain was sequenced in a study of shared clonotypes between healthy human individuals. Data came from immunoSEQ multiplex PCR; TCRdb stores just in-frame clones and leaves some out. This table has approximately 500,000 clones, about 79% appearing once. Germline values: CDR1 SNHLY, CDR2 FYNNEI. The CDR3 is 11 amino acids. The V end lost 6 bases, the J end lost 8 bases, and 8 bases lay between the germline ends. The receptor was isolated from a woman aged 35 to 49 in good health. Some clones in this sample may be carry-over from other donors' samples. The gene calls are TRBV2 and TRBJ2-1, with a weak D call TRBD2 (5 bases). The specimen sequenced was PBMCs. The CDR3, as DNA: TGTGCCAGCAGCCTAGCTCATGAGCAGTTCTTC. Its protein is CASSLAHEQFF.